This TCR beta chain was observed in a study of beta chain features in type 1 diabetes. V shed 2 bases and J shed 2 bases, with 8 bases lying between them. This CDR3 is 14 amino acids long. The germline V gene has CDR1 SGHRS and CDR2 YFSETQ. Broader study findings: Among patients with Type 1 diabetes, TCRB CDR3s were moderately but significantly shorter in every one of the four CD4+ subsets.

A few counts support this clone. Its matching antigen is unknown. The study reverse transcribed the entire isolated RNA, so it sequenced expressed TCRB transcripts. Produced via immunoSEQ multiplex PCR; TCRdb's table is partial and in-frame only. The profile covers 300,000 to 400,000 clones, with about 13% appearing a single time and roughly 0.016% taken by the ten largest. This receptor was taken from a woman under 30 with type 1 diabetes. The genes are TRBV5-1 and TRBJ2-1; the D is unclear. Sequencing input: naive CD4+ T cells from blood. The CDR3 DNA is TGCGCCAGCAGCTTACAGCCGGCCTACAATGAGCAGTTCTTC. It specifies CASSLQPAYNEQFF.